This T cell receptor beta chain was captured in a study of cytomegalovirus exposure and HLA in healthy donors. The length of the CDR3 is 13 residues. The V end was cut by 11 bases, the J end by 8 bases, with 18 bases between. From germline, CDR1 is MNHNY and CDR2 SVGAGI (reference sequence). The study ran its PCR with 60 Vbeta and 13 Jbeta primers. The method was immunoSEQ multiplex PCR; TCRdb's version includes in-frame clones alone and lacks a portion of them. The table lists some 200,000 clones, around 86% of them singletons. The receptor was isolated from a man in his forties in good health and CMV-seropositive. The rearrangement links TRBV6-6 to TRBJ1-4; D not resolved. The sequenced sample consisted of PBMCs. The CDR3 reads CAGTLEDGEKLFF. In nucleotides, the CDR3 is TGTGCCGGCACCCTCGAGGATGGGGAAAAACTGTTTTTT.